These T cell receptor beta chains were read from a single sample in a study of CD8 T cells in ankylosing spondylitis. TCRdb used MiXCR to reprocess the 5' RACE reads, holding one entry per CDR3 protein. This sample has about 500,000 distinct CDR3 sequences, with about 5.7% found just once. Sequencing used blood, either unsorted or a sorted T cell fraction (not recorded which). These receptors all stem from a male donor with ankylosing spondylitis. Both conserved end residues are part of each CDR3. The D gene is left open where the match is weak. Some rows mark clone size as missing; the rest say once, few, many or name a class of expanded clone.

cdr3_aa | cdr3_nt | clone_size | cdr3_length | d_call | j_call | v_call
CASSQVGGPQSENEQFF | TGTGCCAGCAGCCAAGTGGGGGGGCCCCAAAGCGAGAATGAGCAGTTCTTC | few | 17 | . | TRBJ2-1 | TRBV3-1
CASSSSTGAYNEQFF | TGCGCCAGCAGCTCCTCAACTGGGGCCTACAATGAGCAGTTCTTC | many | 15 | . | TRBJ2-1 | TRBV5-1
CSARQGPHNSPLHF | TGCAGTGCTAGGCAGGGGCCTCATAATTCACCCCTCCACTTT | many | 14 | . | TRBJ1-6 | TRBV20-1
CSAVQGDPHQPQHF | TGCAGTGCAGTACAGGGGGATCCACATCAGCCCCAGCATTTT | many | 14 | TRBD1 | TRBJ1-5 | TRBV20-1
CASRRADLNEKLFF | TGCGCCAGCAGGCGGGCAGATCTCAATGAAAAACTGTTTTTT | many | 14 | . | TRBJ1-4 | TRBV5-1
CASSWDRVLTF | TGTGCCAGCAGCTGGGACAGGGTGCTCACCTTC | many | 11 | TRBD1 | TRBJ1-2 | TRBV13
CASSLADRAQPQHF | TGTGCCAGCAGCTTAGCGGACAGGGCCCAGCCCCAGCATTTT | many | 14 | TRBD1 | TRBJ1-5 | TRBV7-2
CSVEGAGTEQYF | TGCAGCGTTGAAGGCGCGGGGACCGAGCAGTACTTC | many | 12 | . | TRBJ2-7 | TRBV29-1
CASSLARRRGTFF | TGTGCCAGCAGCTTAGCGAGGCGTCGGGGGACTTTCTTT | many | 13 | . | TRBJ1-1 | TRBV7-2
CASSLARDGRQPQHF | TGTGCCAGCAGCTTGGCCAGGGACGGACGCCAGCCCCAGCATTTT | . | 15 | . | TRBJ1-5 | TRBV5-6
CASSVSGDTQYF | TGTGCCAGCAGCGTATCGGGAGATACGCAGTATTTT | many | 12 | . | TRBJ2-3 | TRBV9
CASSFAGSGSYNSPLHF | TGTGCCAGCAGTTTCGCGGGGAGCGGCTCCTATAATTCACCCCTCCACTTT | many | 17 | . | TRBJ1-6 | TRBV27
CASSSPSDRGQKTQYF | TGTGCCAGCAGCTCCCCCTCCGACAGGGGGCAGAAGACCCAGTACTTC | many | 16 | TRBD1 | TRBJ2-5 | TRBV7-9
CASSATPGLARADTQYF | TGCGCCAGCAGCGCCACCCCGGGACTAGCGAGAGCAGATACGCAGTATTTT | many | 17 | TRBD2 | TRBJ2-3 | TRBV5-1